The table lists the clone carrying this T cell receptor (beta chain) with many counts. Its antigen is currently unknown. This record comes from a study of T-cell memory formation after mild COVID-19. Broader study findings: Clones that contracted clustered mainly in CM and EM if CD4+ and in EMRA if CD8+. In second-wave clones peaking day 37, SARS-CoV-2 specificity remained unconfirmed.

TCRdb re-derived calls from the 5' RACE reads in MiXCR, one entry per CDR3 protein. The table shows 40,000 or so distinct CDR3 sequences, with about 6.8% occurring only once. The clonotype comes from an adult who had mild COVID-19 (a few samples of this study predate the infection). Cell type and time point are not known. Sequenced: PBMCs or a T cell subset sorted from them (not recorded which).

The CDR3 sequence is CASSTTSLTSSYNEQFF. The CDR3 coding sequence is TGTGCCAGCAGCACCACGAGTCTCACGAGCTCCTACAATGAGCAGTTCTTC. J is TRBJ2-1 and V is TRBV11-2; D not certain. This CDR3 spans 17 amino acids. V dropped 5 bases and J dropped 0 bases, with 17 bases sitting between them. Germline assignment: CDR1 SGHAT and CDR2 FQNNGV.